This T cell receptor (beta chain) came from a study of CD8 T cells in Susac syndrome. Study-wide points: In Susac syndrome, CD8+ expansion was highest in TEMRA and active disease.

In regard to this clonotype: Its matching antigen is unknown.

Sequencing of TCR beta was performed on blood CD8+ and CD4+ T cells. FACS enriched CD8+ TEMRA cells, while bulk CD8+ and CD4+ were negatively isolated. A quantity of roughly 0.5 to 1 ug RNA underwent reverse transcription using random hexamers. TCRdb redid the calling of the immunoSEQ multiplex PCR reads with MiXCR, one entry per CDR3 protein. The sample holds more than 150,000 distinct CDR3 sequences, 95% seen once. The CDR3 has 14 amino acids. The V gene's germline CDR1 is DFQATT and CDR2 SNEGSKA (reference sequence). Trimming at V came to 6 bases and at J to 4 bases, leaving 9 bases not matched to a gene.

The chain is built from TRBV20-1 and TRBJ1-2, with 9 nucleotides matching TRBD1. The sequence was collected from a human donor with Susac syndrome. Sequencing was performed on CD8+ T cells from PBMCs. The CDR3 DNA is TGCAGTGCCTCAGTACAGGGGGCTGTCTATGGCTACACCTTC. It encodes CSASVQGAVYGYTF.